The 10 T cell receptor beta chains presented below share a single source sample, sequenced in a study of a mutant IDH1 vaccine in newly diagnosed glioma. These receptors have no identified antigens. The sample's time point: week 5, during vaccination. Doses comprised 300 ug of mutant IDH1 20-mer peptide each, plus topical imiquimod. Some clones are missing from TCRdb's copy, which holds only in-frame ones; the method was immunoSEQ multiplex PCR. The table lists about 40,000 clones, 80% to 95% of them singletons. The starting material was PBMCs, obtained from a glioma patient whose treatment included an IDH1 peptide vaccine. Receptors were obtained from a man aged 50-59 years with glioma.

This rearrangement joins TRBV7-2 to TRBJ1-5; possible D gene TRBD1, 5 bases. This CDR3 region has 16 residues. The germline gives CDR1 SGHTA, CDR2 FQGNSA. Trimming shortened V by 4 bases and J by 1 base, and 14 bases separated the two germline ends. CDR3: CASSSRIRGSNQPQHF. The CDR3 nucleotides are TGTGCCAGCAGCTCCCGAATTCGGGGGAGCAATCAGCCCCAGCATTTT.

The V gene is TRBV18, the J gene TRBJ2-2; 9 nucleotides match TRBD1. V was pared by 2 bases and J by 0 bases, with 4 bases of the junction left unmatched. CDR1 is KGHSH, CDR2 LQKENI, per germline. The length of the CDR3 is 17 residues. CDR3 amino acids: CASSPGQGLPNTGELFF. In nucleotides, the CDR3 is TGTGCCAGCTCACCAGGACAGGGGTTACCGAACACCGGGGAGCTGTTTTTT.

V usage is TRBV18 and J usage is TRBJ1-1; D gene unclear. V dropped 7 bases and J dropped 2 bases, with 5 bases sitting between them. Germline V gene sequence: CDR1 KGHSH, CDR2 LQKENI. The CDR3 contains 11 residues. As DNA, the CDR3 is TGTGCCAGCTTGGATAACACTGAAGCTTTCTTT. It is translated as CASLDNTEAFF.

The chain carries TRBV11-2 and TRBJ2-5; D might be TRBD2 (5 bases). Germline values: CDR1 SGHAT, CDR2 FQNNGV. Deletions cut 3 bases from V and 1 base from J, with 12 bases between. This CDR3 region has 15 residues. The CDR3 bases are TGTGCCAGCAGCTTGTCGGGGATGCCCCAAGAGACCCAGTACTTC. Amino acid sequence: CASSLSGMPQETQYF.

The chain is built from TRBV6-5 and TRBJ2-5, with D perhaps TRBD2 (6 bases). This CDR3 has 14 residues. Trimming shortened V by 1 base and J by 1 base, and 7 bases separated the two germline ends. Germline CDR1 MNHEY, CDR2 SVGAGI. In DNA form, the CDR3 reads TGTGCCAGCAGTTACTTCGGGGGCCAAGAGACCCAGTACTTC. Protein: CASSYFGGQETQYF.

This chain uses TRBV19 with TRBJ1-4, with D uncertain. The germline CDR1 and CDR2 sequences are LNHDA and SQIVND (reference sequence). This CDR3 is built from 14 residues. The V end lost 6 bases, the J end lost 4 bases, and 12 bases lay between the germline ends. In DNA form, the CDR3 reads TGTGCCAGTAGGAACCGGCAGTTTAATGAAAAACTGTTTTTT. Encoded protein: CASRNRQFNEKLFF.

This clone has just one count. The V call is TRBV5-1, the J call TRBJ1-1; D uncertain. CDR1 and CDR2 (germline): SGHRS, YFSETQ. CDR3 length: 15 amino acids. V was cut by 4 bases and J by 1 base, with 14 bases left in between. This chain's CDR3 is CASSREAVPNTEAFF. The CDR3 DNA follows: TGCGCCAGCAGCAGGGAGGCAGTACCGAACACTGAAGCTTTCTTT.

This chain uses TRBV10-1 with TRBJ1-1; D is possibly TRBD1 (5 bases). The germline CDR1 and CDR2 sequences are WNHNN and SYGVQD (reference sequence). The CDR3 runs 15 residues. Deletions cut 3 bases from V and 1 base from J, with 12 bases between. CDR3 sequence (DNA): TGCGCCAGCAGTGAAAGGCAGGGAAGGAACACTGAAGCTTTCTTT. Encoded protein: CASSERQGRNTEAFF.

CDR3 region: CASSFRTSGANVLTF. CDR3 DNA sequence: TGTGCCAGCAGTTTTAGGACCTCTGGGGCCAACGTCCTGACTTTC. V gene TRBV27 combines with J gene TRBJ2-6; D ambiguous. This CDR3 has 15 residues. Germline V gene data show CDR1 as MNHEY and CDR2 as SMNVEV (reference sequence). The ends were cut back, 3 bases at V and 0 bases at J, with 6 bases in the middle.

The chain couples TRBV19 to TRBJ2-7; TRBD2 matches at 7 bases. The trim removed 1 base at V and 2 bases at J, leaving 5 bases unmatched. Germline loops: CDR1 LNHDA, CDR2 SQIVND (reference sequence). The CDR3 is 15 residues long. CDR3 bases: TGTGCCAGTAGTATAGGGGAGACTAGCCCCTACGAGCAGTACTTC. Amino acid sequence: CASSIGETSPYEQYF.